The clone carrying this T cell receptor (beta chain) has a handful of counts. TCRdb keeps only in-frame clones here, not all; method: immunoSEQ multiplex PCR. This table holds fewer than 15,000 clones, 67% found once. This entry comes from a study of neoadjuvant anti-PD-1 for oral cavity cancer. Time point indicated: after neoadjuvant nivolumab, at surgical resection. The receptor was isolated from a person aged 35 to 85 with oral cavity squamous cell carcinoma. The source material was PBMCs, sampled after nivolumab (anti-PD-1) treatment.

The DNA of the CDR3 is TGCGCCAGCAGCTTGATGCAGGGCATGAACACTGAAGCTTTCTTT. This gives the protein CASSLMQGMNTEAFF. J is TRBJ1-1 and V is TRBV5-1; possible D gene TRBD1, 5 bases. V was clipped by 1 base and J by 0 bases, with 10 bases between them. Germline CDR1 is SGHRS and CDR2 is YFSETQ. The CDR3 covers 15 residues.